These 19 T cell receptor beta chains originate from one sample sequenced in a study of cytomegalovirus exposure and HLA in healthy donors. It was with 60 Vbeta and 13 Jbeta primers that the PCR ran. Clones were sequenced by immunoSEQ multiplex PCR, and TCRdb holds only the in-frame ones, with some missing. The table has about 52,000 clones, around 66% seen once. Sequences were obtained from PBMCs. The source is a man younger than 35 in good health and CMV-seronegative.

The genes are TRBV30 and TRBJ1-1; possibly TRBD1 for D (5 bases). Trimming took off 0 bases at V and 6 bases at J, with 8 bases between the two ends. Germline loops: CDR1 GTSNPN, CDR2 SVGIG (reference sequence). The CDR3 totals 12 residues. The CDR3, as DNA: TGTGCCTGGAGTGTTTGGGGGGCTGAAGCTTTCTTT. Encoded protein: CAWSVWGAEAFF.

The gene calls are TRBV7-6 and TRBJ2-7, with 9 bases lining up with TRBD2. CDR3 length: 17 amino acids. Germline CDR1 SGHVS, CDR2 FNYEAQ. J lost 1 base, V lost 5 bases, and 12 bases had no gene match. CDR3 nucleotide sequence: TGTGCCAGCAGCAAAGGGCTTAGCGGGAGCGGGTCCTACGAGCAGTACTTC. This encodes CASSKGLSGSGSYEQYF.

J is TRBJ2-7 and V is TRBV6-5, with 10 bases aligning to TRBD1. The CDR3 length is 14 residues. Losses at the gene ends were 5 bases for V and 2 bases for J; bases not matched to a gene: 3. Germline CDR1 is MNHEY and CDR2 is SVGAGI. The DNA of the CDR3 is TGTGCCAGCAGTAGGGGGACAGGGGCCTACGAGCAGTACTTC. Translated, it gives CASSRGTGAYEQYF.

The chain couples TRBV28 to TRBJ1-2; TRBD1 aligns across 10 bases. CDR1 MDHEN and CDR2 SYDVKM come from the germline V gene. The V gene end was trimmed by 5 bases and the J gene end by 4 bases; junction bases not matched to a gene: 7. The CDR3 length is 15 residues. The CDR3 sequence: CASSRQGARAYGYTF. In DNA form, the CDR3 reads TGTGCCAGCAGTCGACAGGGGGCGCGCGCCTATGGCTACACCTTC.

V gene TRBV7-9 combines with J gene TRBJ1-6; unclear D gene. The V gene's germline CDR1 is SEHNR and CDR2 FQNEAQ (reference sequence). The CDR3 extends over 13 amino acids. Trimming cost V 3 bases and J 8 bases, with 8 bases left between them. The CDR3 DNA sequence: TGTGCCAGCAGCTTGAACCGCGATTCACCCCTCCACTTT. This gives the protein CASSLNRDSPLHF.

The V call is TRBV2, the J call TRBJ2-1, with D possibly matching TRBD2 (5 bases). The ends were cut back, 6 bases at V and 4 bases at J, with 13 bases in the middle. CDR1 and CDR2 (germline): SNHLY, FYNNEI. The CDR3 is made up of 14 amino acids. CDR3 coding DNA: TGTGCCAGCAGGGGTGCCGGGATTTACAATGAGCAGTTCTTC. Encoded protein: CASRGAGIYNEQFF.

The chain is built from TRBV30 and TRBJ2-1, with 11 bases identical to TRBD2. CDR1 and CDR2 (germline): GTSNPN, SVGIG (reference sequence). With 4 bases clipped from V and 4 bases from J, the junction kept 6 bases outside the gene matches. The CDR3 spans 15 residues. The CDR3 bases are TGTGCCTGGAAGGCGGGGACTAGCGGTTACAATGAGCAGTTCTTC. Amino acid sequence: CAWKAGTSGYNEQFF.

V usage is TRBV6-5 and J usage is TRBJ1-1; possible D gene TRBD1, 5 bases. Germline V gene data show CDR1 as MNHEY and CDR2 as SVGAGI. V gave up 0 bases and J gave up 1 base, with 12 bases separating them. The CDR3 spans 16 residues. The CDR3 sequence is CASSYSIFQGNTEAFF. CDR3 sequence (DNA): TGTGCCAGCAGTTACTCGATATTTCAGGGGAACACTGAAGCTTTCTTT.

This chain connects TRBV4-3 to TRBJ2-5; 8 nucleotides align to TRBD2. V lost 5 bases to trimming and J lost 2 bases; unmatched junction nucleotides: 7. Germline lookup yields CDR1 LGHNA and CDR2 YSLEER. The CDR3 is made up of 15 amino acids. The CDR3 sequence is CASSVTLAAQETQYF. CDR3 bases: TGCGCCAGCAGCGTTACACTAGCGGCTCAAGAGACCCAGTACTTC.

The CDR3 DNA follows: TGTGCCAGCAGCCCCGGGGGGAGTAAGTACGAGCAGTACTTC. It encodes CASSPGGSKYEQYF. V is TRBV7-7 and J is TRBJ2-7; TRBD2 agrees at 7 bases. Unmatched junction bases numbered 8, after V lost 5 bases and J lost 4 bases. CDR1 is SSHAT and CDR2 is FNYEAQ in the germline V gene (reference sequence). The CDR3 loop spans 14 amino acids.

The rearrangement links TRBV28 to TRBJ2-3, with D possibly TRBD1 on 6 matching bases. The CDR3 loop spans 14 amino acids. Germline values: CDR1 MDHEN, CDR2 SYDVKM. V was trimmed by 3 bases and J by 5 bases, leaving 12 bases between them. CDR3 amino acids: CASSLLGAEDTQYF. CDR3 DNA sequence: TGTGCCAGCAGTTTGTTGGGGGCGGAAGATACGCAGTATTTT.

The DNA of the CDR3 is TGTGCCAGCAGTGGAGGGACAGGGATTAAAGAGACCCAGTACTTC. This encodes CASSGGTGIKETQYF. The chain links TRBV6-1 to TRBJ2-5, with TRBD1 matching 9 bases. In germline, CDR1 is MNHNS, CDR2 SASEGT. V lost 4 bases to trimming and J lost 3 bases; unmatched junction nucleotides: 6. The CDR3 loop spans 15 amino acids.

The chain uses TRBV30 and TRBJ2-1, with 11 bases aligning to TRBD2. This CDR3 region has 16 residues. The J segment lost 2 bases and the V segment lost 5 bases, leaving 8 bases of the junction unmatched. The germline V gene encodes CDR1 GTSNPN and CDR2 SVGIG (reference sequence). CDR3 DNA: TGTGCCTGGGTGGGTGATAGCGGGAGGGCCTACAATGAGCAGTTCTTC. It encodes CAWVGDSGRAYNEQFF.

The rearrangement links TRBV27 to TRBJ1-2; possible D gene TRBD1, 5 bases. Trimming left V 6 bases short and J 11 bases short, with 19 bases between. This CDR3 contains 13 residues. From germline, CDR1 is MNHEY and CDR2 SMNVEV (reference sequence). The CDR3 nucleotides are TGTGCCAGCAGCCTAGCGGGACGAAGGGGATACACCTTC. Encoded protein: CASSLAGRRGYTF.

The chain uses TRBV29-1 and TRBJ2-7; 8 positions agree with TRBD2. Germline CDR1 reads SQVTM; CDR2 reads ANQGSEA. V was pared by 2 bases and J by 6 bases, with 9 bases of the junction left unmatched. The CDR3 loop spans 14 amino acids. CDR3 in DNA: TGCAGCGTTGAATACAGCGGGAGTACGGGCGAGCAGTACTTC. Its protein product is CSVEYSGSTGEQYF.

The chain recombines TRBV5-1 with TRBJ2-1; D ambiguous. Germline V gene sequence: CDR1 SGHRS, CDR2 YFSETQ. Trimming left V 1 base short and J 8 bases short, with 4 bases between. CDR3 size: 11 residues. CDR3 nucleotides: TGCGCCAGCAGCTTGAGCGATGAGCAGTTCTTC. This encodes CASSLSDEQFF.

The chain combines TRBV5-1 with TRBJ1-1, with D uncertain. V was pared by 0 bases and J by 2 bases, with 5 bases between. CDR3 length equals 13 residues. Per the germline V gene, CDR1 is SGHRS and CDR2 is YFSETQ. This CDR3 reads CASSLDTNTEAFF. In DNA, the CDR3 is TGCGCCAGCAGCTTGGATACAAACACTGAAGCTTTCTTT.

The V and J genes are TRBV6-4 and TRBJ2-3; D unresolved. The germline V gene has CDR1 MRHNA and CDR2 SNTAGT. V was trimmed by 4 bases and J by 0 bases, leaving 11 bases between them. CDR3 length: 15 residues. CDR3 nucleotide sequence: TGTGCCAGCAGTGCCTACCGCGGCAGCACAGATACGCAGTATTTT. This encodes CASSAYRGSTDTQYF.

This chain links TRBV6-5 with TRBJ1-1; weak D call: TRBD1 (5 bases). Looked up from germline, CDR1 is MNHEY and CDR2 is SVGAGI. Trimming shortened V by 3 bases and J by 7 bases, and 9 bases separated the two germline ends. CDR3 length: 12 amino acids. CDR3 in amino acids: CASSYWGGEAFF. In nucleotides, the CDR3 is TGTGCCAGCAGTTATTGGGGGGGTGAAGCTTTCTTT.